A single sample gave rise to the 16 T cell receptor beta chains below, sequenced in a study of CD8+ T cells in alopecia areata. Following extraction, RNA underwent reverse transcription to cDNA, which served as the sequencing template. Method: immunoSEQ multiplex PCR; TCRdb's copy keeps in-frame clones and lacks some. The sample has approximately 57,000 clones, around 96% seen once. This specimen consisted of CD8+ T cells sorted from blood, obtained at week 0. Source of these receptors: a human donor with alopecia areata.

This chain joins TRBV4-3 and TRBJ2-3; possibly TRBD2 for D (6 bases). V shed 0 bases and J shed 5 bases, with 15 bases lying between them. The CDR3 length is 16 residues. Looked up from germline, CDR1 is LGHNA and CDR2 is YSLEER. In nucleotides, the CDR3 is TGCGCCAGCAGCCAAGAAGTAGGGGACTGGGAAGATACGCAGTATTTT. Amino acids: CASSQEVGDWEDTQYF.

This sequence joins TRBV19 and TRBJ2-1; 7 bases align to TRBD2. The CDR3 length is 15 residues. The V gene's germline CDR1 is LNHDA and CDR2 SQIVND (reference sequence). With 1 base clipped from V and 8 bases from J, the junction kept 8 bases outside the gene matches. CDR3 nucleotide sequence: TGTGCCAGTAGTATAGCGGGACTAAGTGGCTATGAGCAGTTCTTC. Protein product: CASSIAGLSGYEQFF.

The CDR3 coding sequence is TGTGCCAGCAGCTTGGCCAGTATAAACTCTGGGGCCAACGTCCTGACTTTC. Protein product: CASSLASINSGANVLTF. The chain is built from TRBV5-8 and TRBJ2-6, with D hard to call. Germline CDR1 reads SGHTS; CDR2 reads YDEGEE. The CDR3 covers 17 residues. Trimming took off 0 bases at V and 0 bases at J, with 10 bases between the two ends.

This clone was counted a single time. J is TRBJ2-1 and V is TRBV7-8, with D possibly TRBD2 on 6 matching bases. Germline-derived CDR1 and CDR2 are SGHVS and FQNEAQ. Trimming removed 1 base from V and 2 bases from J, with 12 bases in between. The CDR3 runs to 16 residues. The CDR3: CASSLGSREAYNEQFF. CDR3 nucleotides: TGTGCCAGCAGCTTAGGTTCCAGGGAGGCCTACAATGAGCAGTTCTTC.

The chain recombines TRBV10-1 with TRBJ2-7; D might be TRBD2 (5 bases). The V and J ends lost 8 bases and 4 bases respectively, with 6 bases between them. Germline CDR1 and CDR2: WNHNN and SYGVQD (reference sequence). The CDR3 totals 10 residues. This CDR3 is CASGGYEQYF. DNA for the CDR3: TGCGCCAGCGGAGGATACGAGCAGTACTTC.

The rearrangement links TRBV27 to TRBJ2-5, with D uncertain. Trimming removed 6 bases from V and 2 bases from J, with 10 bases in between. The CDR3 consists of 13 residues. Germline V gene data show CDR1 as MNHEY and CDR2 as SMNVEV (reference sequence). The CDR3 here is CASSSPLQETQYF. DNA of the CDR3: TGTGCCAGCAGCTCCCCCCTTCAAGAGACCCAGTACTTC.

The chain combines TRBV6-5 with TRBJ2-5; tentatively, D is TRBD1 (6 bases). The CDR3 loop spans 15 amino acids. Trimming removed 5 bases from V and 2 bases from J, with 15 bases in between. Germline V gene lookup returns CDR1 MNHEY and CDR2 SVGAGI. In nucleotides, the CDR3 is TGTGCCAGCAGTGGGTACGGACAGTTTCAAGAGACCCAGTACTTC. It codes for CASSGYGQFQETQYF.

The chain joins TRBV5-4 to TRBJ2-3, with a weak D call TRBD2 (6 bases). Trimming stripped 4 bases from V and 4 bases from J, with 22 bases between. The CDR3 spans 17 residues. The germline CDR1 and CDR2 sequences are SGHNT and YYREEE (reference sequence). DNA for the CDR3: TGTGCCAGCAGCCCGGAGATTACTAGCTCCTGGTCAGATACGCAGTATTTT. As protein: CASSPEITSSWSDTQYF. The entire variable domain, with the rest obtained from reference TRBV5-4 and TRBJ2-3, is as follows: ETGVTQSPTHLIKTRGQQVTLRCSSQSGHNTVSWYQQALGQGPQFIFQYYREEENGRGNFPPRFSGLQFPNYSSELNVNALELDDSALYLCASSPEITSSWSDTQYFGPGTRLTVL.

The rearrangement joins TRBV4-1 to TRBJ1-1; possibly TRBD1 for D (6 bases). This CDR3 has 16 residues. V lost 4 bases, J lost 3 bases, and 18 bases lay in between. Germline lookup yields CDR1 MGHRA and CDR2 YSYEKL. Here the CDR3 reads CASSLQGWGADTEAFF. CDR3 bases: TGCGCCAGCAGCCTCCAAGGGTGGGGGGCGGACACTGAAGCTTTCTTT.

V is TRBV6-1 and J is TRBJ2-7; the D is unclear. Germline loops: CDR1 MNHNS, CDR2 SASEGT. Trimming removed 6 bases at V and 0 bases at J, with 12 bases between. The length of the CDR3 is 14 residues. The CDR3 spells CASSGRFVSYEQYF. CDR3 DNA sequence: TGTGCCAGCAGCGGCCGATTTGTCTCCTACGAGCAGTACTTC.

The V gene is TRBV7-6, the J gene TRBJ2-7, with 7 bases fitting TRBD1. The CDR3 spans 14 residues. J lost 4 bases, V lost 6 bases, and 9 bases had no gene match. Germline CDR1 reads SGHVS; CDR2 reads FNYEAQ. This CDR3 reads CASSSTGELYEQYF. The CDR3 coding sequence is TGTGCCAGCAGTTCTACAGGGGAGTTGTACGAGCAGTACTTC.

The CDR3 region is CATSLPGEPYEQYF. The CDR3 nucleotides are TGTGCCACCAGCCTCCCAGGGGAACCCTACGAGCAGTACTTC. The rearrangement joins TRBV15 to TRBJ2-7; D perhaps matches TRBD1 (6 bases). The V gene lost 5 bases and the J gene lost 2 bases, with 13 bases spanning the gap. Per germline, CDR1 LNHNV and CDR2 YYDKDF (reference sequence). The CDR3 spans 14 residues.

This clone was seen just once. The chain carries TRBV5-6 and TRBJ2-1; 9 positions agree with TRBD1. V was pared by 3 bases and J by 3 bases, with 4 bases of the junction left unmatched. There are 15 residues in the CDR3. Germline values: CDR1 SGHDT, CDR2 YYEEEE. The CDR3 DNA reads TGTGCCAGCAGCTCCCGGGACAGGGTCTACAATGAGCAGTTCTTC. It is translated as CASSSRDRVYNEQFF.

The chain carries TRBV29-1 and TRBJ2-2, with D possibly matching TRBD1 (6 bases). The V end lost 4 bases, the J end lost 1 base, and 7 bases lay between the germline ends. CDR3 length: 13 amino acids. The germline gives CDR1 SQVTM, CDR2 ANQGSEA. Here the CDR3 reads CSVVTGNTGELFF. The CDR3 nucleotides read TGCAGCGTTGTGACAGGGAACACCGGGGAGCTGTTTTTT.

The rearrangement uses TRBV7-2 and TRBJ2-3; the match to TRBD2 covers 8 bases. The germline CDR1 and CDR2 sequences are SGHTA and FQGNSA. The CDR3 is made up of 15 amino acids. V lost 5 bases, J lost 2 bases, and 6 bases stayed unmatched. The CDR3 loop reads CASSEAGATTDTQYF. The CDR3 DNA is TGTGCCAGCAGCGAAGCGGGGGCCACCACAGATACGCAGTATTTT.

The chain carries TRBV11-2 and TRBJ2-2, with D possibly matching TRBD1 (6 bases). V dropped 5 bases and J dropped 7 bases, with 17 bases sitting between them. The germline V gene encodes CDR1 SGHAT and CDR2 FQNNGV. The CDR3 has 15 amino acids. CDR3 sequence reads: CASSPPWTDGGELFF. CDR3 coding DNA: TGTGCCAGCAGCCCCCCCTGGACAGACGGCGGGGAGCTGTTTTTT.